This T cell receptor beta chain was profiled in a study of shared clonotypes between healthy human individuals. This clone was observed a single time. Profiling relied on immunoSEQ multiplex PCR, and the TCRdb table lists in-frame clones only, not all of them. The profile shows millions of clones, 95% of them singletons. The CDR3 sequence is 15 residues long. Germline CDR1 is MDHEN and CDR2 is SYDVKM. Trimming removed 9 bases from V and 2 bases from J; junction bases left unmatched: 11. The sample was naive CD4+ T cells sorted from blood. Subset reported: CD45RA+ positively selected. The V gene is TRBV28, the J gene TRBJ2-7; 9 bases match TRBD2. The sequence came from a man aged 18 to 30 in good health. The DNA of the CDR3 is TGTGCCAGTTTACGGGGACTAGCAGGCGCCTACGAGCAGTACTTC. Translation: CASLRGLAGAYEQYF.